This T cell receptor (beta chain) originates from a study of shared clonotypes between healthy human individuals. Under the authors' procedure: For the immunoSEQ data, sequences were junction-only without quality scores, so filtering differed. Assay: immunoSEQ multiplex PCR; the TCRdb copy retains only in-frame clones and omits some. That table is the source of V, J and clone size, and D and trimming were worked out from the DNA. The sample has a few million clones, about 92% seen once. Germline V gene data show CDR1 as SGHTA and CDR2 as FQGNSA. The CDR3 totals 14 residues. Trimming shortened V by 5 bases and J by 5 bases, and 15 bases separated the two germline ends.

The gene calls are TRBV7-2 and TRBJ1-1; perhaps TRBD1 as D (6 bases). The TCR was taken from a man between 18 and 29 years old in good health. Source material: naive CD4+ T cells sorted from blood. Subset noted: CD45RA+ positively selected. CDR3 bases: TGTGCCAGCAGCATCCTGGGGGGGCATACTGAAGCTTTCTTT. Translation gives CASSILGGHTEAFF.